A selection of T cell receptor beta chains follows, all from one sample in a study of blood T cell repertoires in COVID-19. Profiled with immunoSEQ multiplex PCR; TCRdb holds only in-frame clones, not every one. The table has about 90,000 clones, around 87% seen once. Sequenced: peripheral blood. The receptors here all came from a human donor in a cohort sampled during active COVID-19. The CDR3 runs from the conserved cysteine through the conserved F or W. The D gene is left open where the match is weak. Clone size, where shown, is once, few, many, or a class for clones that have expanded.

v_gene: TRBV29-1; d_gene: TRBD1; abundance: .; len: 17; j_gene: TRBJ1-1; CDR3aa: CSAPFFRDRGQDTEAFF; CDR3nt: TGCAGCGCCCCGTTTTTTAGGGACAGGGGGCAGGACACTGAAGCTTTCTTT
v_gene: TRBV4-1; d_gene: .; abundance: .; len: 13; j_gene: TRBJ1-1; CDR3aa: CASSQVRGTEAFF; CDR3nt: TGCGCCAGCAGCCAAGTTCGGGGCACTGAAGCTTTCTTT
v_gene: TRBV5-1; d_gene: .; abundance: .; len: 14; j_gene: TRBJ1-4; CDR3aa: CASGLQPSNEKLFF; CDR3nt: TGCGCCAGCGGCTTACAGCCGTCTAATGAAAAACTGTTTTTT
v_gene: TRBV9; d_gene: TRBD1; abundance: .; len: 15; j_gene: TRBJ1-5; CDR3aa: CASSPLGDRDQPQHF; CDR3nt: TGTGCCAGCAGCCCCCTCGGGGACAGAGATCAGCCCCAGCATTTT
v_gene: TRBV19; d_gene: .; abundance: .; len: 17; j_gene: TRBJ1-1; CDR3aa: CASSISGADYMNTEAFF; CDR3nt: TGTGCCAGTAGTATTTCTGGGGCGGATTACATGAACACTGAAGCTTTCTTT
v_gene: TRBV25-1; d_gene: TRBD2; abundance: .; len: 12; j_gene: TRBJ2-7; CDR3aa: CASSIGGGEQYF; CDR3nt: TGTGCCAGCAGTATTGGGGGGGGCGAGCAGTACTTC
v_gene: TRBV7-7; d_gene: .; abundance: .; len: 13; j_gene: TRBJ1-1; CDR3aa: CASSLASGGEAFF; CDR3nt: TGTGCTAGCAGCTTAGCGTCGGGGGGAGAAGCTTTCTTT
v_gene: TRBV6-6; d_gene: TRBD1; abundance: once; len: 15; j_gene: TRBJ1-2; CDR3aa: CASRRQGNWDYGYTF; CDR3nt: TGTGCCAGCAGAAGACAGGGGAATTGGGACTATGGCTACACCTTC
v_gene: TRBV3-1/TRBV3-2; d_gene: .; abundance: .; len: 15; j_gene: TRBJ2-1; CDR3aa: CASSQDLGAGREQFF; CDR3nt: TGTGCCAGCAGCCAAGATCTGGGGGCCGGGCGGGAGCAGTTCTTC
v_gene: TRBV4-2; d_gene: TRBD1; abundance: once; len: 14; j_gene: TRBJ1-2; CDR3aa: CASSPNSGGRGYTF; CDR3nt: TGTGCCAGCAGCCCCAATTCAGGGGGTCGTGGCTACACCTTC
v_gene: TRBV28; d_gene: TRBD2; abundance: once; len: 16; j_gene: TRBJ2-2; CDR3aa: CASRTGGDLNTGELFF; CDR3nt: TGTGCCAGCAGAACTGGGGGGGACCTAAACACCGGGGAGCTGTTTTTT
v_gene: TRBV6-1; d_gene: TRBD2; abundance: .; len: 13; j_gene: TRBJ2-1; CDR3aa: CASSEGGGNEQFF; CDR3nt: TGTGCCAGCAGTGAAGGGGGGGGGAATGAGCAGTTCTTC
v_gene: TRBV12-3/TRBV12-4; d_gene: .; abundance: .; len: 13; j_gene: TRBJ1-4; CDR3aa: CASSFWEREKLFF; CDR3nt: TGTGCCAGCAGTTTCTGGGAGCGTGAAAAACTGTTTTTT
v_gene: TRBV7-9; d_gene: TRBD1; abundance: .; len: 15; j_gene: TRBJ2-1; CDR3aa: CASSLAGQGHNEQFF; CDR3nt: TGTGCCAGCAGCTTAGCGGGACAGGGTCACAATGAGCAGTTCTTC
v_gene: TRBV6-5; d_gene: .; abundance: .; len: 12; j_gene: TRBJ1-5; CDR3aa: CASGHNNQPQHF; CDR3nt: TGTGCCAGCGGACACAACAATCAGCCCCAGCATTTT
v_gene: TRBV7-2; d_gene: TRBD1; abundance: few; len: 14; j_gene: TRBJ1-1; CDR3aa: CASSLVQGAQGAFF; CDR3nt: TGTGCCAGCAGCTTAGTCCAGGGGGCCCAGGGGGCTTTCTTT
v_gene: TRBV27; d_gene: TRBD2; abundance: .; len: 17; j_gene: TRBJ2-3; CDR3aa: CASSPYSSGGITDTQYF; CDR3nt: TGTGCCAGCAGTCCGTACTCTAGCGGGGGTATTACAGATACGCAGTATTTT
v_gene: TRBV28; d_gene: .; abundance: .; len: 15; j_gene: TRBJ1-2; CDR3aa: CASSLAAQGNYGYTF; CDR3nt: TGTGCCAGCAGTTTAGCCGCGCAGGGAAACTATGGCTACACCTTC
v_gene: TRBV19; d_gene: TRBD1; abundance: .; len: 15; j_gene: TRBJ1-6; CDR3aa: CASRWTGSVNSPLHF; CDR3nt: TGTGCCAGTAGGTGGACAGGCTCAGTGAATTCACCCCTCCACTTT
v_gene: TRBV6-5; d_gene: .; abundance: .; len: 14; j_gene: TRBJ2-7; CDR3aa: CASSYSKQAYEQYF; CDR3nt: TGTGCCAGCAGTTACTCGAAACAGGCCTACGAGCAGTACTTC
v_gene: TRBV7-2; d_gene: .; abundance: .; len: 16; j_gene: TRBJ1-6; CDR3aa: CASSLAGAVNNSPLHF; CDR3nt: TGTGCCAGCAGCTTAGCAGGGGCAGTCAATAATTCACCCCTCCACTTT
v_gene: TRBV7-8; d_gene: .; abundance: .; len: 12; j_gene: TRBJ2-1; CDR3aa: CASSPRNNEQFF; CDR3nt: TGTGCCAGCAGCCCGAGGAACAATGAGCAGTTCTTC